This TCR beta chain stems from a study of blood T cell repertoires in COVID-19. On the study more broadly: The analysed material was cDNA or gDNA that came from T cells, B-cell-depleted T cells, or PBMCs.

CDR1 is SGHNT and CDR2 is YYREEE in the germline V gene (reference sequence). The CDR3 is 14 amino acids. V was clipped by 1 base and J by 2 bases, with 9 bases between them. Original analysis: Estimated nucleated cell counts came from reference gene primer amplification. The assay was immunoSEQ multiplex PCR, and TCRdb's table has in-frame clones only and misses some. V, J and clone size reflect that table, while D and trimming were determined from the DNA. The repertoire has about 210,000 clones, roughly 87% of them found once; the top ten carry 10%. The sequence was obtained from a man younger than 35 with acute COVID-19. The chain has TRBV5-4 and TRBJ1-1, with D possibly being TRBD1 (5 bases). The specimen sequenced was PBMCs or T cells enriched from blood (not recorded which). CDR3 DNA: TGTGCCAGCAGCTTGCCCCAGGGAAACACTGAAGCTTTCTTT. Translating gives CASSLPQGNTEAFF. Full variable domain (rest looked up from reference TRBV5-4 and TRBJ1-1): ETGVTQSPTHLIKTRGQQVTLRCSSQSGHNTVSWYQQALGQGPQFIFQYYREEENGRGNFPPRFSGLQFPNYSSELNVNALELDDSALYLCASSLPQGNTEAFFGQGTRLTVV.